The clone carrying this TCR beta chain came up many times. This sample is drawn from a study of blood T cells in healthy people across ages. Then a second PCR, running roughly 7 to 11 cycles, was carried out with a sample-barcoded 5' primer and a J-beta primer mix. Each CDR3 protein gets one entry after TCRdb re-called the 5' RACE reads with MiXCR. Of around 500,000 distinct CDR3 sequences listed, roughly a quarter were seen once; the top ten hold 3% to 4%. This CDR3 is built from 12 residues. Trimming cost V 3 bases and J 6 bases, with 7 bases left between them. The V gene's germline CDR1 is MDHEN and CDR2 SYDVKM. These records were also assigned to another study, of T cells of mothers and their children.

The material sequenced was blood. V is TRBV28 and J is TRBJ2-3; D not resolved. This clonotype was sampled from a boy between 2 and 10 years old in good health. The CDR3 DNA follows: TGTGCCAGCAGTTTTGGTTCGGATACGCAGTATTTT. It encodes CASSFGSDTQYF.